The TCR beta chain under discussion was sequenced for a study of T cell clones after liver transplantation. At the level of the study: HCV positivity affected three of eight recipients; the rest lacked autoimmune or viral indications. Draws occurred before transplant, before withdrawal, and after complete or failed withdrawal.

The assay was immunoSEQ multiplex PCR, and TCRdb's table has in-frame clones only and misses some. In the table there are roughly 51,000 clones, more than 65% of which are singletons. This clone has a single count. The TCR sequence derives from a human patient who received a liver transplant. These T cells may partly come from the graft donor. Sequenced here: CD4+ T cells from blood, sampled about 56 months after liver transplant.

The DNA of the CDR3 is TGTGCCAGCAGCGGGACAGTGTTTAAGGCAGATACGCAGTATTTT. It specifies CASSGTVFKADTQYF. This sequence joins TRBV7-9 and TRBJ2-3, with 7 positions matching TRBD1. V lost 5 bases and J lost 4; bases outside the gene matches: 9. Germline assignment: CDR1 SEHNR and CDR2 FQNEAQ (reference sequence). This CDR3 has 15 amino acids.